This T cell receptor (beta chain) was recovered during a study of CD8+ T cells in alopecia areata. cDNA serving as the sequencing template came from extracted, reverse transcribed RNA. Measured with immunoSEQ multiplex PCR; TCRdb has only the in-frame clones, and not every one. The sample carries 110,000 to 150,000 clones, 45% to 60% recorded once. The V end lost 3 bases, the J end lost 4 bases, and 10 bases lay between the germline ends. The germline V gene has CDR1 LGHNA and CDR2 YSLEER. This CDR3 has 14 residues. The specimen comprised CD4+ T cells sorted from blood, sampled at week 0. This receptor was taken from a human donor with alopecia areata. This chain uses TRBV4-3 with TRBJ1-3; D unclear. CDR3 region: CASSQERGGNTIYF. In nucleotides, the CDR3 is TGCGCCAGCAGCCAGGAACGTGGGGGAAACACCATATATTTT.